This passage covers 32 T cell receptor beta chains from one sample sequenced in a study of blood T cell repertoires in COVID-19. TCRdb keeps only in-frame clones here, not all; method: immunoSEQ multiplex PCR. The sample yields 380,000 or so clones, 88% seen once. What was sequenced was PBMCs or T cells enriched from blood (not recorded which). Every receptor here comes from a woman in her twenties or thirties with acute COVID-19.

The gene calls are TRBV5-1 and TRBJ1-5, with a possible D match to TRBD1 (5 bases). Trimming left V 5 bases short and J 4 bases short, with 10 bases between. This CDR3 region has 13 residues. The germline V gene encodes CDR1 SGHRS and CDR2 YFSETQ. CDR3 protein: CASSGAANQPQHF. The CDR3 DNA sequence: TGCGCCAGCAGTGGGGCTGCTAATCAGCCCCAGCATTTT.

The CDR3 nucleotides read TGTGCCAGCAAAGGGGGGACTAGCGGGGCTAACCGGCAGTTCTTC. It specifies CASKGGTSGANRQFF. This chain uses TRBV28 with TRBJ2-1; 13 nucleotides match TRBD2. The germline V gene has CDR1 MDHEN and CDR2 SYDVKM. Germline trimming cut 7 bases from V and 12 bases from J; bases unmatched to any gene: 12. This CDR3 region has 15 residues.

The V gene is TRBV4-1, the J gene TRBJ2-7, with D possibly TRBD2 on 6 matching bases. Germline V gene sequence: CDR1 MGHRA, CDR2 YSYEKL. The germline V and J ends were trimmed by 0 bases and 2 bases, with 14 bases remaining between them. This CDR3 region has 16 residues. This chain's CDR3 is CASSQEEGSGTYEQYF. CDR3 in DNA: TGCGCCAGCAGCCAAGAGGAGGGCTCCGGTACCTACGAGCAGTACTTC.

This chain links TRBV29-1 with TRBJ1-1, with D possibly matching TRBD1 (6 bases). From germline, CDR1 is SQVTM and CDR2 ANQGSEA. Trimming removed 7 bases at V and 7 bases at J, with 16 bases between. The CDR3 length is 12 residues. Written as DNA, the CDR3 is TGCAGCGCCGAGACAGGAGCAGATGAAGCTTTCTTT. It yields the protein CSAETGADEAFF.

This clone appeared a few times. V is TRBV19 and J is TRBJ1-6, with a weak D call TRBD1 (5 bases). Germline V gene sequence: CDR1 LNHDA, CDR2 SQIVND (reference sequence). The CDR3 loop spans 14 amino acids. Trimming removed 6 bases from V and 6 bases from J, with 12 bases in between. The CDR3 coding sequence is TGTGCCAGTAGATGGCAGGGAGGTAATTCACCCCTCCACTTT. It translates to CASRWQGGNSPLHF.

The chain recombines TRBV6-1 with TRBJ1-5; D unresolved. Germline V gives CDR1 MNHNS, CDR2 SASEGT. V was clipped by 2 bases and J by 1 base, with 15 bases between them. The CDR3 consists of 17 residues. DNA for the CDR3: TGTGCCAGCAGTGAAATGGAGAGGGCGCGGAGCAATCAGCCCCAGCATTTT. It encodes CASSEMERARSNQPQHF.

The gene calls are TRBV6-5 and TRBJ2-2; 8 nucleotides agree with TRBD1. Germline lookup yields CDR1 MNHEY and CDR2 SVGAGI. Trimming cost V 6 bases and J 4 bases; bases outside gene matches: 7. The CDR3 runs to 15 residues. The DNA for the CDR3 is TGTGCCAGCAGGCCCGACAGGGGAGGCACCGGGGAGCTGTTTTTT. Translation gives CASRPDRGGTGELFF.

The chain carries TRBV29-1 and TRBJ2-5; the match to TRBD1 covers 9 bases. The CDR3 sequence is 11 residues long. The J segment lost 7 bases and the V segment lost 7 bases, leaving 4 bases of the junction unmatched. Per the germline V gene, CDR1 is SQVTM and CDR2 is ANQGSEA. As DNA, the CDR3 is TGCAGCGGGGACAGGGATGGGACCCAGTACTTC. Translation: CSGDRDGTQYF.

As for this clone: Distinct nucleotide sequences in the sample also encode this CDR3. The chain recombines TRBV27 with TRBJ1-2; D not certain. The CDR3 length is 13 residues. Germline CDR1 and CDR2: MNHEY and SMNVEV (reference sequence). Trimming cost V 5 bases and J 3 bases, with 10 bases left between them. The CDR3, as DNA: TGTGCCAGCAGTCCCGGTGGAGACTATGGCTACACCTTC. Protein sequence: CASSPGGDYGYTF.

The chain links TRBV3-1 (or the pseudogene TRBV3-2) to TRBJ1-2; D possibly corresponds to TRBD1 (6 bases). Looked up from germline, CDR1 is LGHDT and CDR2 is YNNKEL (reference sequence). The CDR3 has 12 residues. V was clipped by 3 bases and J by 14 bases, with 16 bases between them. In DNA, the CDR3 is TGTGCCAGCAGCCAGGATACGACAGGCCCGACCTTC. Translating gives CASSQDTTGPTF.

The V gene is TRBV5-6, the J gene TRBJ1-5; TRBD1 agrees at 10 bases. The CDR3 is 17 residues long. Germline V gene data show CDR1 as SGHDT and CDR2 as YYEEEE. The V and J ends lost 5 bases and 0 bases, in that order; junction bases with no gene match: 8. The CDR3 loop reads CASSPDRGPNSNQPQHF. In nucleotides, the CDR3 is TGTGCCAGCAGTCCTGACAGGGGGCCTAATAGCAATCAGCCCCAGCATTTT. Using reference TRBV5-6 and TRBJ1-5 for the parts outside the CDR3, the full variable domain is DAGVTQSPTHLIKTRGQQVTLRCSPKSGHDTVSWYQQALGQGPQFIFQYYEEEERQRGNFPDRFSGHQFPNYSSELNVNALLLGDSALYLCASSPDRGPNSNQPQHFGDGTRLSIL.

The CDR3 loop reads CASSLGNGQGTDTQYF. DNA of the CDR3: TGTGCCAGCAGCTTAGGAAACGGACAGGGCACAGATACGCAGTATTTT. This chain links TRBV11-2 with TRBJ2-3; 7 bases match TRBD1. V was clipped by 1 base and J by 1 base; unmatched bases: 5. CDR3 length: 16 residues. Germline lookup yields CDR1 SGHAT and CDR2 FQNNGV.

The DNA of the CDR3 is TGCGCCAGCAGCTCCTGGGGGGGACAGGGGTACGCAGATACGCAGTATTTT. Translation gives CASSSWGGQGYADTQYF. This rearrangement joins TRBV5-1 to TRBJ2-3, with TRBD1 identical over 10 bases. J lost 4 bases, V lost 3 bases, and 11 bases had no gene match. The CDR3 contains 17 residues. The germline CDR1 and CDR2 sequences are SGHRS and YFSETQ. Drawing the rest from reference TRBV5-1 and TRBJ2-3, the complete variable domain is KAGVTQTPRYLIKTRGQQVTLSCSPISGHRSVSWYQQTPGQGLQFLFEYFSETQRNKGNFPGRFSGRQFSNSRSEMNVSTLELGDSALYLCASSSWGGQGYADTQYFGPGTRLTVL.

As DNA, the CDR3 is TGCGCCAGCAGCCAAGTACCAGGGGGCCAAGCTTTCTTT. Translated, it gives CASSQVPGGQAFF. The chain is built from TRBV4-1 and TRBJ1-1, with 8 bases fitting TRBD1. This CDR3 has 13 amino acids. Germline V gene sequence: CDR1 MGHRA, CDR2 YSYEKL. The V gene end was trimmed by 1 base and the J gene end by 9 bases; junction bases not matched to a gene: 4.

This clone was detected once. The genes are TRBV5-1 and TRBJ1-2; a weak D match, TRBD1 (5 bases). This CDR3 is built from 14 residues. Germline V gives CDR1 SGHRS, CDR2 YFSETQ. V was pared by 0 bases and J by 7 bases, with 13 bases between. CDR3 bases: TGCGCCAGCAGCTTGGAGGCAGGGATCGGTGGCTACACCTTC. Translating gives CASSLEAGIGGYTF.

This rearrangement joins TRBV5-5 to TRBJ1-2; D is unresolved. V was clipped by 5 bases and J by 7 bases, with 12 bases between them. From germline, CDR1 is SGHKS and CDR2 YYEKEE (reference sequence). CDR3 size: 12 residues. CDR3 amino acids: CASSPRGSGYTF. In DNA, the CDR3 is TGTGCCAGCAGTCCACGCGGGTCTGGCTACACCTTC.

This sequence joins TRBV24-1 and TRBJ2-2, with a weak D call TRBD1 (6 bases). Trimming removed 3 bases at V and 0 bases at J, with 10 bases between. The CDR3 covers 16 residues. The germline V gene encodes CDR1 KGHDR and CDR2 SFDVKD. CDR3 bases: TGTGCCACCAGTGATATACAGGGCGCGAACACCGGGGAGCTGTTTTTT. Protein product: CATSDIQGANTGELFF.

The V gene is TRBV5-5, the J gene TRBJ1-2; D is perhaps TRBD1 (6 bases). Germline loops: CDR1 SGHKS, CDR2 YYEKEE (reference sequence). This CDR3 is built from 13 residues. V gave up 2 bases and J gave up 4 bases, with 9 bases separating them. For the CDR3, the DNA is TGTGCCAGCAGCTTAGGGGGTGGCTATGGCTACACCTTC. Protein product: CASSLGGGYGYTF.

The gene calls are TRBV6-6 and TRBJ2-2; no definite D call. CDR3 size: 16 residues. The germline V and J ends were trimmed by 6 bases and 0 bases, with 14 bases remaining between them. Germline V gene sequence: CDR1 MNHNY, CDR2 SVGAGI (reference sequence). This chain's CDR3 is CASSYIDTSNTGELFF. In DNA form, the CDR3 reads TGTGCCAGCAGCTACATTGACACCTCGAACACCGGGGAGCTGTTTTTT.

The chain uses TRBV3-1 (or the pseudogene TRBV3-2) and TRBJ2-3, with 14 bases lining up with TRBD2. Germline-derived CDR1 and CDR2 are LGHDT and YNNKEL (reference sequence). V shed 4 bases and J 0 bases; nucleotides not matched to a gene: 12. The CDR3 contains 20 residues. Here the CDR3 reads CASSPWAGTSGSYSTDTQYF. CDR3 DNA sequence: TGTGCCAGCAGCCCTTGGGCGGGGACTAGCGGGAGTTATAGCACAGATACGCAGTATTTT.

The rearrangement joins TRBV7-3 to TRBJ1-2; D is unresolved. The CDR3 is made up of 14 amino acids. V was shortened by 9 bases and J by 0 bases, with 14 bases between the two germline ends. Germline V gene sequence: CDR1 SGHTA, CDR2 FQGTGA. CDR3: CARQKDYPNYGYTF. CDR3 in DNA: TGTGCCAGACAGAAGGACTACCCTAACTATGGCTACACCTTC.

The rearrangement links TRBV5-6 to TRBJ2-5, with D tentatively TRBD1 or TRBD2 (6 bases each). V dropped 4 bases and J dropped 5 bases, with 12 bases sitting between them. Germline values: CDR1 SGHDT, CDR2 YYEEEE. This CDR3 has 13 amino acids. The CDR3 coding sequence is TGTGCCAGCAGCCTGGAGGGGGTCGAGACCCAGTACTTC. It codes for CASSLEGVETQYF.

The chain couples TRBV24-1 to TRBJ1-4; D is perhaps TRBD1 (6 bases). V lost 8 bases to trimming and J lost 3 bases, with 9 bases between them. The CDR3 loop spans 13 amino acids. Germline CDR1 is KGHDR and CDR2 is SFDVKD. The CDR3 region is CATNRAANEKLFF. The CDR3 DNA reads TGTGCCACCAACAGGGCGGCTAATGAAAAACTGTTTTTT.

This clone has a handful of counts. The genes are TRBV2 and TRBJ2-3; 8 bases are a match to TRBD1. Germline trimming cut 1 base from V and 4 bases from J; bases unmatched to any gene: 1. Germline values: CDR1 SNHLY, CDR2 FYNNEI. This CDR3 has 14 residues. Here the CDR3 DNA reads TGTGCCAGCAGTGAAGGCAGGGGGCCAGATACGCAGTATTTT. Protein: CASSEGRGPDTQYF.

The chain has TRBV19 and TRBJ1-1; 8 bases are a match to TRBD1. The V gene's germline CDR1 is LNHDA and CDR2 SQIVND (reference sequence). The CDR3 has 16 amino acids. Trimming removed 5 bases from V and 2 bases from J; junction bases left unmatched: 10. The CDR3 DNA sequence: TGTGCCAGTAGTGTGGACAGGGCGGCCCTTAACACTGAAGCTTTCTTT. Amino acids: CASSVDRAALNTEAFF. Filled out from reference TRBV19 and TRBJ1-1, the complete variable domain reads DGGITQSPKYLFRKEGQNVTLSCEQNLNHDAMYWYRQDPGQGLRLIYYSQIVNDFQKGDIAEGYSVSREKKESFPLTVTSAQKNPTAFYLCASSVDRAALNTEAFFGQGTRLTVV.

The genes are TRBV3-1 (or the pseudogene TRBV3-2) and TRBJ2-7; tentatively, D is TRBD2 (5 bases). Looked up from germline, CDR1 is LGHDT and CDR2 is YNNKEL (reference sequence). This CDR3 is built from 15 residues. V dropped 0 bases and J dropped 5 bases, with 14 bases sitting between them. CDR3 sequence (DNA): TGTGCCAGCAGCCAAGAGCGTCGGGGTAGAAACGAGCAGTACTTC. This gives the protein CASSQERRGRNEQYF.

The chain has TRBV7-6 and TRBJ2-7; tentative D call: TRBD2 (5 bases). The CDR3 is 14 amino acids. With 3 bases removed from V and 6 bases from J, the gap between germline ends came to 15 bases. CDR1 is SGHVS, CDR2 FNYEAQ, per germline. This CDR3 reads CASSLDQSRGEQYF. In DNA, the CDR3 is TGTGCCAGCAGCTTGGACCAGAGCCGGGGCGAGCAGTACTTC. Variable domain in full (rest from reference TRBV7-6 and TRBJ2-7): GAGVSQSPRYKVTKRGQDVALRCDPISGHVSLYWYRQALGQGPEFLTYFNYEAQQDKSGLPNDRFSAERPEGSISTLTIQRTEQRDSAMYRCASSLDQSRGEQYFGPGTRLTVT.

The chain employs TRBV5-1 and TRBJ1-6, with TRBD1 identical over 10 bases. The germline V gene encodes CDR1 SGHRS and CDR2 YFSETQ. The V gene end was trimmed by 4 bases and the J gene end by 3 bases; junction bases not matched to a gene: 4. The CDR3 consists of 16 residues. This CDR3 reads CASSLTGGRYNSPLHF. The CDR3 region has the DNA TGCGCCAGCAGCCTGACAGGGGGCCGCTATAATTCACCCCTCCACTTT.

The J gene is TRBJ2-6, the V gene TRBV2, with D perhaps matching TRBD2 (6 bases). Germline-derived CDR1 and CDR2 are SNHLY and FYNNEI. V lost 3 bases, J lost 4 bases, and 19 bases lay in between. The CDR3 extends over 18 amino acids. CDR3 sequence (DNA): TGTGCCAGCAGTGAGGCGGGGCCAGGGTCGAGGGGGGCCAACGTCCTGACTTTC. Amino acids: CASSEAGPGSRGANVLTF.

The rearrangement joins TRBV5-1 to TRBJ1-6; tentative D call: TRBD1 (6 bases). The CDR3 is 14 amino acids. CDR1 is SGHRS and CDR2 is YFSETQ in the germline V gene. With 4 bases removed from V and 4 bases from J, the gap between germline ends came to 9 bases. This CDR3 reads CASSTGIYNSPLHF. The CDR3 region has the DNA TGCGCCAGCAGCACAGGGATTTATAATTCACCCCTCCACTTT.

CDR3 in amino acids: CASSGWGGNYGYTF. The CDR3 DNA sequence: TGTGCCAGCAGTGGGTGGGGAGGAAACTATGGCTACACCTTC. The chain links TRBV27 to TRBJ1-2; D remains unclear. The V gene's germline CDR1 is MNHEY and CDR2 SMNVEV (reference sequence). CDR3 length: 14 residues. V lost 5 bases and J 2 bases, leaving 12 bases between the germline ends.

The J gene is TRBJ2-3, the V gene TRBV12-5; 11 bases agree with TRBD2. Looked up from germline, CDR1 is LGHNT and CDR2 is FRNRAP. The CDR3 runs to 19 residues. The trim removed 2 bases at V and 4 bases at J, leaving 14 bases unmatched. This CDR3 is CASGLPVVAGGPGSDTQYF. The CDR3, as DNA: TGTGCTAGTGGTTTGCCGGTCGTAGCGGGGGGGCCAGGATCAGATACGCAGTATTTT.